This is a list of T cell receptor beta chains from one sample in a study of CD8 T cells in ankylosing spondylitis. In TCRdb, the 5' RACE reads were re-called with MiXCR into one record per CDR3 protein. The table lists around 150,000 distinct CDR3 sequences, about 17% of them singletons, with approximately 8% in the top ten. Sequencing was done on a sample of blood, either unsorted or a sorted T cell fraction (not recorded which). These receptors all come from a male donor with ankylosing spondylitis or in good health (not recorded which). Both conserved end residues are part of each CDR3. The D gene is left open where the match is weak. Size is omitted from some rows. Given values are once, few, many or a class for expanded clones.

j_call d_call v_call clone_size cdr3_aa cdr3_nt
TRBJ2-1 TRBD2 TRBV20-1 many CSARVKIGLAGRFDEQFF TGCAGTGCCAGAGTCAAGATAGGACTAGCGGGAAGGTTCGATGAGCAGTTCTTC
TRBJ2-5 NA TRBV15 many CATSRVEETQYF TGTGCCACCAGCAGAGTCGAAGAGACCCAGTACTTC
TRBJ2-7 NA TRBV30 many CAWSVRRDSGEQYF TGTGCCTGGAGTGTACGACGGGACTCGGGCGAGCAGTACTTC
TRBJ1-4 NA TRBV5-1 NA CASSLQQGSHEKLFF TGCGCCAGCAGTTTGCAGCAGGGAAGTCATGAAAAACTGTTTTTT
TRBJ2-1 NA TRBV10-2 NA CASSEFSDEQFF TGCGCCAGCAGTGAATTCTCTGATGAGCAGTTCTTC
TRBJ1-1 NA TRBV6-5 many CASSRGAGMAFF TGTGCCAGCAGTCGTGGTGCGGGGATGGCTTTCTTT
TRBJ2-6 TRBD1 TRBV28 NA CASSLPTGFSSGANVLTF TGTGCCAGCAGCCTCCCGACAGGGTTTTCCTCTGGGGCCAACGTCCTGACTTTC
TRBJ2-2 NA TRBV9 many CASSIRRGGELFF TGTGCCAGCAGCATCCGCCGGGGCGGGGAGCTGTTTTTT
TRBJ2-7 TRBD2 TRBV5-1 many CASSRGTSGSSEQYF TGCGCCAGCAGCCGAGGGACTAGCGGGAGTAGCGAGCAGTACTTC
TRBJ2-1 TRBD2 TRBV5-1 many CASSLGTSVGHNEQFF TGCGCCAGCAGCTTGGGTACTAGCGTTGGCCACAATGAGCAGTTCTTC
TRBJ2-2 TRBD2 TRBV28 NA CASSLWGTGTRVSSGELFF TGTGCCAGCAGTTTATGGGGAACCGGGACTAGAGTTTCTTCCGGGGAGCTGTTTTTT
TRBJ2-4 TRBD2 TRBV6-7 NA CASSFGLAGPSLAKNIQYF TGTGCCAGCAGTTTTGGGCTAGCGGGACCCTCCCTAGCCAAAAACATTCAGTACTTC
TRBJ2-3 NA TRBV12-3/TRBV12-4 many CASSKLADTQYF TGTGCCAGCAGTAAACTAGCAGATACGCAGTATTTT
TRBJ1-6 NA TRBV5-1 many CASSLEGGVDSPLHF TGCGCCAGCAGCTTGGAAGGGGGTGTGGATTCACCCCTCCACTTT
TRBJ1-2 TRBD1 TRBV10-3 once CASRGGTGTANYGYTF TGTGCCTCCCGGGGGGGGACAGGCACAGCTAACTATGGCTACACCTTC
TRBJ1-6 TRBD1 TRBV7-9 NA CASSLGTANSPLPF TGTGCCAGCAGCTTGGGGACAGCCAATTCACCCCTCCCCTTT
TRBJ1-1 TRBD1 TRBV4-1 few CASSQATGAALMNTEAFF TGCGCCAGCAGCCAGGCCACAGGGGCCGCACTCATGAACACTGAAGCTTTCTTT
TRBJ2-3 NA TRBV30 NA CAWSQSDTQYF TGTGCCTGGAGTCAAAGTGATACGCAGTATTTT
TRBJ2-3 TRBD1 TRBV5-1 NA CASSRPDRDPLDTQYF TGCGCCAGCAGCCGACCGGACAGGGACCCACTCGATACGCAGTATTTT
TRBJ2-1 TRBD2 TRBV28 many CASSLMGLVHNEQFF TGTGCCAGCAGTCTAATGGGACTAGTCCACAATGAGCAGTTCTTC
TRBJ1-1 NA TRBV28 many CASSFHRPVF TGTGCCAGCAGTTTTCATCGCCCCGTCTTT
TRBJ1-1 NA TRBV7-2 NA CASSLAASTEAFF TGTGCCAGCAGCTTAGCCGCGAGTACTGAAGCTTTCTTT
TRBJ2-7 TRBD2 TRBV20-1 many CSATRTSGYEQYF TGCAGTGCTACCCGGACTAGCGGCTACGAGCAGTACTTC
TRBJ2-2 NA TRBV6-5 few CASVTAENTGELFF TGTGCCAGCGTAACTGCGGAGAACACCGGGGAGCTGTTTTTT
TRBJ2-1 TRBD1 TRBV5-1 many CASSPWGTGLNEQFF TGCGCCAGCAGCCCATGGGGGACAGGCCTCAATGAGCAGTTCTTC
TRBJ2-1 NA TRBV7-3 many CASSYSPGNNEQFF TGTGCCAGCAGTTACTCACCCGGAAACAATGAGCAGTTCTTC
TRBJ2-3 NA TRBV5-1 many CASAPRGIDTQYF TGCGCCAGCGCCCCTCGCGGCATAGATACGCAGTATTTT
TRBJ1-2 TRBD1 TRBV7-6 NA CASSFGQGVYGYTF TGTGCCAGCAGCTTCGGACAGGGAGTCTATGGCTACACCTTC
TRBJ2-7 TRBD1 TRBV10-3 many CAIRATQGQGSREQYF TGTGCCATCAGGGCCACTCAGGGACAGGGCAGTCGCGAGCAGTACTTC
TRBJ2-1 NA TRBV24-1 NA CATSDAYEQFF TGTGCCACCAGTGATGCCTATGAGCAGTTCTTC
TRBJ2-5 NA TRBV20-1 many CSAREAGIETQYF TGCAGTGCTAGGGAGGCGGGGATAGAGACCCAGTACTTC
TRBJ2-7 NA TRBV28 few CASSVESFSYEQYF TGTGCCAGCAGTGTGGAATCTTTCTCCTACGAGCAGTACTTC
TRBJ2-1 NA TRBV20-1 few CSALPAVNEPFF TGCAGTGCTCTTCCAGCGGTGAATGAGCCGTTCTTC
TRBJ2-3 NA TRBV5-4 NA CASTKGQMQTDTQYF TGTGCCAGCACCAAAGGACAGATGCAGACGGATACGCAGTATTTT
TRBJ2-3 TRBD2 TRBV15 many CATSKGLAESTDTQYF TGTGCCACCAGCAAGGGACTAGCGGAGAGCACAGATACGCAGTATTTT
TRBJ1-5 NA TRBV6-2/TRBV6-3 NA CASSYVVRGQPQHF TGTGCCAGCAGTTACGTGGTCAGGGGTCAGCCCCAGCATTTT
TRBJ2-7 TRBD2 TRBV20-1 few CSAREAGVYEQYF TGCAGTGCTAGAGAAGCGGGAGTGTACGAGCAGTACTTC
TRBJ2-1 NA TRBV28 NA CASRSTFSYNEQFF TGTGCCAGCCGAAGTACTTTCTCCTACAATGAGCAGTTCTTC
TRBJ1-2 NA TRBV29-1 many CSVIFNGYTF TGCAGCGTTATTTTCAATGGCTACACCTTC
TRBJ2-7 TRBD1 TRBV30 few CAWSRTGTAAYEQYF TGTGCCTGGAGTCGAACAGGGACAGCCGCCTACGAGCAGTACTTC
TRBJ2-7 TRBD2 TRBV28 NA CASRWTSGEQYF TGTGCCAGCAGATGGACTAGCGGGGAGCAGTACTTC
TRBJ2-5 NA TRBV7-9 few CASSSVKIETQYF TGTGCCAGCAGCTCCGTTAAAATAGAGACCCAGTACTTC
TRBJ2-3 TRBD2 TRBV28 many CASRRTGLAGVDTQYF TGTGCCAGCAGGCGAACCGGACTAGCGGGAGTGGATACGCAGTATTTT
TRBJ1-5 TRBD1 TRBV20-1 many CSAHDRDQPQHF TGCAGTGCTCATGACAGGGACCAGCCCCAGCATTTT
TRBJ1-1 NA TRBV29-1 many CSVVPGLNTEAFF TGCAGCGTTGTCCCGGGGCTGAACACTGAAGCTTTCTTT
TRBJ2-7 TRBD1 TRBV29-1 many CSVTPTGAYEQYF TGCAGCGTTACACCTACAGGGGCATACGAGCAGTACTTC
TRBJ2-7 TRBD1 TRBV12-3/TRBV12-4 few CASGRDRAYEQYF TGTGCCAGCGGCCGGGACAGGGCTTACGAGCAGTACTTC
TRBJ2-4 NA TRBV20-1 many CSAPITARLAKNIQYF TGCAGTGCTCCGATCACAGCGCGCCTAGCCAAAAACATTCAGTACTTC
TRBJ1-6 NA TRBV30 few CAWSPGQFHSPLHF TGTGCCTGGAGTCCGGGGCAGTTTCATTCACCCCTCCACTTT
TRBJ1-3 NA TRBV28 many CASSLGNTIYF TGTGCCAGCAGTTTAGGGAACACCATATATTTT
TRBJ2-7 TRBD1 TRBV4-1 once CASSQVGQGSYEQYF TGCGCCAGCAGCCAAGTGGGACAGGGGTCCTACGAGCAGTACTTC
TRBJ2-7 NA TRBV9 NA CASSPSTRPFYEQYF TGTGCCAGCAGCCCCTCGACGAGGCCCTTCTACGAGCAGTACTTC